The 29 T cell receptor beta chains listed next were all sequenced from one sample in a study of immune evolution from preneoplasia to lung adenocarcinoma. Clones were read by immunoSEQ multiplex PCR, and TCRdb kept only the in-frame ones, dropping some. The table includes 5,500 to 7,500 clones, over 75% detected once. Sequencing input: FFPE minimally invasive lung adenocarcinoma tissue. These TCRs come from a person between 60 and 79 years old with lung adenocarcinoma.

This clone came up once. The chain recombines TRBV2 with TRBJ2-5; D possibly corresponds to TRBD2 (6 bases). Trimming stripped 6 bases from V and 2 bases from J, with 13 bases between. Germline assignment: CDR1 SNHLY and CDR2 FYNNEI. The CDR3 has 14 residues. The CDR3 DNA sequence: TGTGCCAGCAGCGGACTAAATAGACAAGAGACCCAGTACTTC. This encodes CASSGLNRQETQYF.

This chain links TRBV29-1 with TRBJ2-1; D gene ambiguous. The CDR3 totals 12 residues. V was trimmed by 4 bases and J by 0 bases, leaving 4 bases between them. The germline V gene encodes CDR1 SQVTM and CDR2 ANQGSEA. CDR3: CSVGPSYNEQFF. The CDR3 coding sequence is TGCAGCGTTGGGCCCTCCTACAATGAGCAGTTCTTC.

The chain combines TRBV18 with TRBJ2-3, with D unresolved. The CDR3 extends over 12 amino acids. Germline CDR1 reads KGHSH; CDR2 reads LQKENI. V lost 1 base and J lost 6, with 5 bases in between. CDR3 residues: CASSPQVDTQYF. CDR3 DNA: TGTGCCAGCTCACCACAGGTGGATACGCAGTATTTT.

The sample holds a few counts of this clone. The rearrangement uses TRBV5-1 and TRBJ2-2, with D possibly TRBD2 on 5 matching bases. V lost 4 bases to trimming and J lost 4 bases, with 11 bases between them. This CDR3 comprises 14 residues. Germline CDR1 reads SGHRS; CDR2 reads YFSETQ. CDR3 region: CASSRTLSTGELFF. The CDR3 region has the DNA TGCGCCAGCAGCCGGACTCTATCCACCGGGGAGCTGTTTTTT.

This clone came up once. The chain employs TRBV2 and TRBJ1-4; 7 bases line up with TRBD1. Germline loops: CDR1 SNHLY, CDR2 FYNNEI. Germline trimming cut 6 bases from V and 8 bases from J; bases unmatched to any gene: 3. The CDR3 is 12 residues long. The CDR3 sequence is CASRTGFEKLFF. CDR3 DNA sequence: TGTGCCAGCAGGACAGGGTTCGAAAAACTGTTTTTT.

The chain carries TRBV11-3 and TRBJ2-7; perhaps TRBD2 as D (6 bases). Trimming took off 1 base at V and 4 bases at J, with 14 bases between the two ends. This CDR3 is built from 15 residues. From germline, CDR1 is SGHNT and CDR2 YENEEA. CDR3 amino acids: CASSLVGGTKYEQYF. In DNA, the CDR3 is TGTGCCAGCAGCTTAGTCGGCGGGACGAAATACGAGCAGTACTTC.

The V call is TRBV6-6, the J call TRBJ1-1; 10 nucleotides line up with TRBD1. The V gene end was trimmed by 0 bases and the J gene end by 5 bases; junction bases not matched to a gene: 6. This CDR3 is 16 amino acids long. CDR1 and CDR2 (germline): MNHNY, SVGAGI (reference sequence). The CDR3 reads CASSYSKTGGLTEAFF. The DNA of the CDR3 is TGTGCCAGCAGTTACTCTAAGACAGGGGGCTTGACTGAAGCTTTCTTT.

The chain has TRBV19 and TRBJ1-5; TRBD1 matches at 11 bases. Germline V gene sequence: CDR1 LNHDA, CDR2 SQIVND (reference sequence). V gave up 3 bases and J gave up 7 bases; unmatched junction bases: 8. The length of the CDR3 is 16 residues. Here the CDR3 reads CASSIPGQGARQPQHF. The CDR3, as DNA: TGTGCCAGTAGTATCCCCGGACAGGGGGCTAGGCAGCCCCAGCATTTT.

The chain has TRBV28 and TRBJ2-1; 12 bases align to TRBD2. The CDR3 consists of 21 residues. With V trimmed by 2 bases and J by 5 bases, 19 bases remained unmatched. Germline V gene lookup returns CDR1 MDHEN and CDR2 SYDVKM. DNA of the CDR3: TGTGCCAGCAGTTTAGGGTTTGGACTAGCGGGACGAACTACTAATAACAATGAGCAGTTCTTC. Amino acid sequence: CASSLGFGLAGRTTNNNEQFF.

This clone has only a few counts. The V gene is TRBV6-5, the J gene TRBJ1-4, with D perhaps matching TRBD1 (6 bases). Germline V gene lookup returns CDR1 MNHEY and CDR2 SVGAGI. V lost 5 bases and J lost 6, with 16 bases in between. This CDR3 comprises 15 residues. The CDR3: CASSRTGTPDEKLFF. CDR3 bases: TGTGCCAGCAGTCGTACCGGGACACCCGATGAAAAACTGTTTTTT.

This clone was found once. The CDR3 protein is CASSLGQPDTQYF. Here the CDR3 DNA reads TGCGCCAGCAGCTTGGGACAGCCCGATACGCAGTATTTT. The genes are TRBV5-1 and TRBJ2-3; maybe TRBD1 (5 bases). The CDR3 runs 13 residues. In germline, CDR1 is SGHRS, CDR2 YFSETQ. The V and J ends lost 0 bases and 6 bases respectively, with 8 bases between them.

This clone showed up just once. This sequence joins TRBV7-4 and TRBJ1-2; no definite D call. The length of the CDR3 is 17 residues. CDR1 is SGHVT and CDR2 is SQSDAQ in the germline V gene. Trimming cost V 1 base and J 0 bases, with 15 bases left between them. CDR3: CASSLVVVPTTNYGYTF. CDR3 nucleotide sequence: TGTGCCAGCAGCTTAGTTGTGGTCCCCACAACTAACTATGGCTACACCTTC.

This chain connects TRBV28 to TRBJ1-4; maybe TRBD1 (5 bases). The CDR3 totals 15 residues. Germline V CDR1 and CDR2: MDHEN, SYDVKM. The V end was cut by 1 base, the J end by 5 bases, with 11 bases between. The CDR3 sequence: CASSLSGGGNEKLFF. The DNA of the CDR3 is TGTGCCAGCAGTTTATCTGGGGGAGGGAATGAAAAACTGTTTTTT.

The rearrangement joins TRBV7-8 to TRBJ2-7; tentatively, D is TRBD1 (6 bases). CDR1 is SGHVS, CDR2 FQNEAQ, per germline. The CDR3 is made up of 14 amino acids. V lost 3 bases and J lost 7, with 16 bases in between. The CDR3 region is CASSLSGVTGEQYF. In nucleotides, the CDR3 is TGTGCCAGCAGCTTGTCAGGGGTCACGGGGGAGCAGTACTTC.

The genes are TRBV6-4 and TRBJ2-1; 8 nucleotides agree with TRBD1. CDR1 is MRHNA and CDR2 is SNTAGT in the germline V gene. The CDR3 has 15 residues. After removal of 0 bases from V and 7 bases from J, the junction contained 5 bases not matched to a gene. The CDR3 bases are TGTGCCAGCAGTGACTCGACAGGGGAATCGAATGAGCAGTTCTTC. Amino acids: CASSDSTGESNEQFF.

The chain is built from TRBV5-1 and TRBJ1-6; tentatively, D is TRBD1 (5 bases). Germline V gives CDR1 SGHRS, CDR2 YFSETQ. This CDR3 contains 14 residues. V was trimmed by 0 bases and J by 14 bases, leaving 15 bases between them. CDR3 protein: CASSLEGERRTLHF. In nucleotides, the CDR3 is TGCGCCAGCAGCTTGGAAGGGGAGAGGCGGACCCTCCACTTT.

The chain is built from TRBV19 and TRBJ1-2; D gene uncertain. CDR3 length: 11 residues. The germline V gene has CDR1 LNHDA and CDR2 SQIVND (reference sequence). V shed 6 bases and J shed 9 bases, with 11 bases lying between them. The CDR3 here is CASRLESSYTF. DNA for the CDR3: TGTGCCAGTAGATTAGAATCAAGCTACACCTTC.

The J gene is TRBJ2-1, the V gene TRBV7-2, with TRBD1 matching over 11 bases. Germline CDR1 SGHTA, CDR2 FQGNSA. The CDR3 is 15 amino acids. The junction had 8 bases not matched to a gene; V was cut back by 5 bases and J by 8 bases. In DNA, the CDR3 is TGTGCCAGCAGCCGGACAGGGGGCGCGGGATATGAGCAGTTCTTC. Amino acids: CASSRTGGAGYEQFF.

There are a few counts of this clone. The rearrangement links TRBV11-3 to TRBJ2-1; 12 bases fit TRBD2. Germline lookup yields CDR1 SGHNT and CDR2 YENEEA. V gave up 4 bases and J gave up 2 bases; unmatched junction bases: 9. This CDR3 region has 18 residues. The CDR3, as DNA: TGTGCCAGCAGCTCGATAGGGACTAGCGGGCTGCCCTACAATGAGCAGTTCTTC. Translation gives CASSSIGTSGLPYNEQFF.

The V and J genes are TRBV21-1 and TRBJ2-2; TRBD1 reflects the table's D call only, with no check against the DNA. TRBV21-1 is annotated as a pseudogene. The CDR3 extends over 14 amino acids. CDR3 nucleotide sequence: TGTGCCAGCAGCAAAGTTGGCAGCACCGGGGAGCTGTTTTTT. Its protein product is CASSKVGSTGELFF.

The count of this clone is one. J is TRBJ2-1 and V is TRBV10-3; no firm D call. The CDR3 sequence is 13 residues long. V lost 3 bases to trimming and J lost 4 bases, with 7 bases between them. Germline-derived CDR1 and CDR2 are ENHRY and SYGVKD. CDR3 sequence reads: CAISDLRYNEQFF. The CDR3, as DNA: TGTGCCATCAGTGACTTAAGATACAATGAGCAGTTCTTC.

This clone was counted between two and nine times. This chain joins TRBV4-2 and TRBJ2-2; 7 nucleotides match TRBD2. The J segment lost 4 bases and the V segment lost 6 bases, leaving 11 bases of the junction unmatched. This CDR3 has 16 amino acids. From germline, CDR1 is LGHNA and CDR2 YNFKEQ. CDR3 nucleotide sequence: TGTGCCAGCAGAGACTCGGCGGGAGAATTCACCGGGGAGCTGTTTTTT. It specifies CASRDSAGEFTGELFF.

This chain connects TRBV27 to TRBJ2-7; TRBD2 matches at 12 bases. CDR1 is MNHEY and CDR2 is SMNVEV in the germline V gene (reference sequence). Trimming cost V 4 bases and J 6 bases; bases outside gene matches: 7. The CDR3 extends over 15 amino acids. The DNA of the CDR3 is TGTGCCAGCAGTTCCTCAGGGACTAGCGGGTTCGAGCAGTACTTC. It translates to CASSSSGTSGFEQYF.

The chain couples TRBV19 to TRBJ1-4, with D perhaps TRBD1 (6 bases). Germline values: CDR1 LNHDA, CDR2 SQIVND (reference sequence). The CDR3 totals 15 residues. V dropped 1 base and J dropped 5 bases, with 11 bases sitting between them. The CDR3 protein is CASSIADSPNEKLFF. In DNA, the CDR3 is TGTGCCAGTAGTATAGCGGACAGTCCAAATGAAAAACTGTTTTTT.

J is TRBJ2-5 and V is TRBV7-9; 10 nucleotides line up with TRBD2. V lost 1 base to trimming and J lost 0 bases; unmatched junction nucleotides: 8. Germline-derived CDR1 and CDR2 are SEHNR and FQNEAQ (reference sequence). This CDR3 spans 18 amino acids. CDR3 residues: CASSLGLTLAGYQETQYF. The CDR3 DNA reads TGTGCCAGCAGCTTAGGATTAACACTAGCGGGGTACCAAGAGACCCAGTACTTC. Variable domain in full (rest from reference TRBV7-9 and TRBJ2-5): DTGVSQNPRHKITKRGQNVTFRCDPISEHNRLYWYRQTLGQGPEFLTYFQNEAQLEKSRLLSDRFSAERPKGSFSTLEIQRTEQGDSAMYLCASSLGLTLAGYQETQYFGPGTRLLVL.

This chain joins TRBV6-5 and TRBJ1-3; D unresolved. The CDR3 runs to 14 residues. Germline V CDR1 and CDR2: MNHEY, SVGAGI. V was cut by 0 bases and J by 2 bases, with 5 bases left in between. CDR3 loop: CASSYSAAGNTIYF. Here the CDR3 DNA reads TGTGCCAGCAGTTACTCGGCAGCTGGAAACACCATATATTTT.

This chain joins TRBV6-8 and TRBJ1-5; D is possibly TRBD1 (6 bases). The ends were cut back, 7 bases at V and 0 bases at J, with 13 bases in the middle. CDR1 is MNHGY, CDR2 SAAAGT, per germline. This CDR3 is built from 15 residues. The CDR3 nucleotides read TGTGCCAGCACCGCAGGGGCCCGTAGCAATCAGCCCCAGCATTTT. Encoded protein: CASTAGARSNQPQHF.

The chain employs TRBV5-1 and TRBJ2-1, with D perhaps TRBD2 (6 bases). Germline values: CDR1 SGHRS, CDR2 YFSETQ. The germline V and J ends were trimmed by 2 bases and 1 base, with 19 bases remaining between them. CDR3 length equals 18 residues. Here the CDR3 reads CASSLNSGFSQSYNEQFF. CDR3 nucleotide sequence: TGCGCCAGCAGCTTAAATAGCGGCTTCTCCCAATCCTACAATGAGCAGTTCTTC. The full variable domain, with the rest looked up from reference TRBV5-1 and TRBJ2-1, is KAGVTQTPRYLIKTRGQQVTLSCSPISGHRSVSWYQQTPGQGLQFLFEYFSETQRNKGNFPGRFSGRQFSNSRSEMNVSTLELGDSALYLCASSLNSGFSQSYNEQFFGPGTRLTVL.

Concerning this clone: The same CDR3 also results from other DNA sequences found in this sample. The V and J genes are TRBV11-2 and TRBJ1-1, with 7 bases matching TRBD1. CDR3 length equals 12 residues. After removal of 4 bases from V and 5 bases from J, the junction contained 1 base not matched to a gene. Germline V lookup: CDR1 SGHAT, CDR2 FQNNGV. The CDR3 bases are TGTGCCAGCAGCTACAGGGGTACTGAAGCTTTCTTT. Protein product: CASSYRGTEAFF.